This T cell receptor beta chain derives from a study of blood T cell repertoires in COVID-19. Data came from immunoSEQ multiplex PCR; TCRdb stores just in-frame clones and leaves some out. The table has around 470,000 clones, 89% seen once. The germline V gene has CDR1 ENHRY and CDR2 SYGVKD. The CDR3 is 14 residues long. Between the trimmed V and J ends, which lost 10 bases and 0 bases, there was a span of 12 bases. Sequenced material: peripheral blood. This sequence originates from a man between 18 and 29 years old with COVID-19, enrolled during active disease. The chain couples TRBV10-3 to TRBJ1-4, with D maybe TRBD1 (6 bases). The CDR3: CATRTAATNEKLFF. Here the CDR3 DNA reads TGTGCCACCAGGACAGCTGCAACTAATGAAAAACTGTTTTTT.